These 23 T cell receptor beta chains originate from one sample sequenced in a study of blood T cells in healthy people across ages. Combining a sample-barcoded 5' primer with a J-beta primer mix, a second PCR ran for about 7 to 12 cycles. One entry per CDR3 protein results from TCRdb running MiXCR on the 5' RACE reads. The data show 650,000 to 1,000,000 distinct CDR3 sequences, around 50% seen once. The sample taken for sequencing was blood. All receptors derive from a man older than 75 in good health.

In regard to this clonotype: Mismatch with germline at one junction end may stem from a read error. The chain joins TRBV7-2 to TRBJ2-7; tentatively, D is TRBD2 (5 bases). Per germline, CDR1 SGHTA and CDR2 FQGNSA. The CDR3 extends over 18 amino acids. The CDR3 spells CASSLALPGMQKNYEQYF. CDR3 bases: TGTGCCAGCAGCCTAGCACTTCCCGGGATGCAAAAAAACTACGAGCAGTACTTC. Filled out from reference TRBV7-2 and TRBJ2-7, the complete variable domain reads GAGVSQSPSNKVTEKGKDVELRCDPISGHTALYWYRQSLGQGLEFLIYFQGNSAPDKSGLPSDRFSAERTGGSVSTLTIQRTQQEDSAVYLCASSLALPGMQKNYEQYFGPGTRLTVT.

This chain uses TRBV20-1 with TRBJ2-5, with unresolved D. Matching the DNA end better, TRBJ2-7 makes the J call doubtful. CDR1 is DFQATT and CDR2 is SNEGSKA in the germline V gene (reference sequence). This CDR3 has 15 amino acids. The DNA of the CDR3 is TGCAGTGCTCTGTCGTCCCGAGGAAGGGTCTACGAGCAGTACTTC. Residues: CSALSSRGRVYEQYF.

In this sample, this clonotype turned up a few times. The gene calls are TRBV30 and TRBJ1-2; D not certain. Germline V gene data show CDR1 as GTSNPN and CDR2 as SVGIG (reference sequence). V shed 8 bases and J shed 0 bases, with 10 bases lying between them. The CDR3 extends over 12 amino acids. The CDR3 region is CAGRQTNYGYTF. The CDR3, as DNA: TGTGCCGGGCGGCAGACTAACTATGGCTACACCTTC.

The V and J genes are TRBV20-1 and TRBJ1-2, with TRBD1 matching 8 bases. Germline-derived CDR1 and CDR2 are DFQATT and SNEGSKA (reference sequence). The length of the CDR3 is 17 residues. V shed 1 base, J shed 7 bases, and the junction held 17 bases outside the gene matches. The CDR3 here is CSARASETGQGSRGYTF. CDR3 nucleotides: TGCAGTGCTAGAGCCTCCGAAACTGGACAGGGCTCTCGTGGCTACACCTTC.

This clonotype was seen only a few times. The rearrangement links TRBV7-3 to TRBJ2-5; the match to TRBD2 covers 7 bases. This CDR3 has 15 amino acids. Germline trimming cut 1 base from V and 4 bases from J; bases unmatched to any gene: 6. CDR1 SGHTA and CDR2 FQGTGA come from the germline V gene. CDR3: CASSLMAGEGETQYF. In nucleotides, the CDR3 is TGTGCCAGCAGCTTAATGGCGGGAGAAGGAGAGACCCAGTACTTC.

The CDR3 bases are TGTGCCAGCAGTGCACAGGGAACCGCCAATCAGCCCCAGCATTTT. Protein: CASSAQGTANQPQHF. This chain connects TRBV12-3 or TRBV12-4 to TRBJ1-5, with TRBD1 as a possible D gene (6 bases). The CDR3 sequence is 15 residues long. V gave up 5 bases and J gave up 3 bases, with 14 bases separating them.

The rearrangement joins TRBV7-2 to TRBJ2-5; D is undetermined. Germline loops: CDR1 SGHTA, CDR2 FQGNSA. The CDR3 runs to 14 residues. V lost 1 base and J 2 bases, leaving 8 bases between the germline ends. DNA for the CDR3: TGTGCCAGCAGCTTAGTTCCCAGACAAGAGACCCAGTACTTC. Translating it yields CASSLVPRQETQYF.

The chain links TRBV29-1 to TRBJ2-5, with D tentatively TRBD2 (5 bases). CDR3 length equals 12 residues. In germline, CDR1 is SQVTM, CDR2 ANQGSEA. Trimming removed 7 bases from V and 2 bases from J, with 11 bases in between. The CDR3 region is CSAGILQETQYF. The CDR3, as DNA: TGCAGCGCGGGGATATTACAAGAGACCCAGTACTTC.

Comments on this clonotype: Just one base apart from a much larger clone, this may be a read error. This chain connects TRBV12-3 or TRBV12-4 to TRBJ2-6, with 10 bases lining up with TRBD1. This CDR3 contains 17 residues. The CDR3 protein is CASSSRDRGLGANVPTF. The CDR3 DNA reads as TGTGCCAGCAGTTCCCGGGACAGGGGTCTTGGGGCCAACGTCCCGACTTTC.

The V and J genes are TRBV28 and TRBJ1-2, with 8 bases matching TRBD1. The CDR3 has 15 residues. Germline values: CDR1 MDHEN, CDR2 SYDVKM. V lost 6 bases and J lost 2; bases outside the gene matches: 8. CDR3 amino acids: CASSYGQGGNYGYTF. Here the CDR3 DNA reads TGTGCCAGCAGCTATGGACAGGGAGGAAACTATGGCTACACCTTC.

The chain links TRBV5-6 to TRBJ2-5; 9 bases are a match to TRBD2. Judging by the DNA end, TRBJ2-7 fits better; the J call may be wrong. The CDR3 has 14 residues. Germline CDR1 SGHDT, CDR2 YYEEEE. The CDR3 region has the DNA TGTGCCAGCAGCTTGGAGGGGACTAGCAGCGAGCAGTACTTC. Encoded protein: CASSLEGTSSEQYF.

The chain employs TRBV9 and TRBJ2-1; D gene ambiguous. V was pared by 4 bases and J by 2 bases, with 10 bases between. CDR3 length: 14 residues. CDR1 is SGDLS and CDR2 is YYNGEE in the germline V gene. CDR3 residues: CASSPEKTYNEQFF. As DNA, the CDR3 is TGTGCCAGCAGCCCAGAAAAGACCTACAATGAGCAGTTCTTC.

This chain uses TRBV7-9 with TRBJ2-7, with D uncertain. The CDR3 spans 14 residues. Germline CDR1 is SEHNR and CDR2 is FQNEAQ (reference sequence). Trimming stripped 1 base from V and 2 bases from J, with 9 bases between. CDR3 region: CASSLGVATYEQYF. The CDR3 DNA reads as TGTGCCAGCAGCTTAGGGGTGGCTACCTACGAGCAGTACTTC.

The V and J genes are TRBV20-1 and TRBJ2-5; TRBD2 agrees at 10 bases. CDR1 DFQATT and CDR2 SNEGSKA come from the germline V gene (reference sequence). Losses at the gene ends were 4 bases for V and 3 bases for J; bases not matched to a gene: 8. The CDR3 is 15 residues long. The CDR3 region has the DNA TGCAGTGCTATTAAATTAGGGACTAGCGAAGAGACCCAGTACTTC. Its protein is CSAIKLGTSEETQYF.

Many counts were recorded for this clonotype. V is TRBV12-3 or TRBV12-4 and J is TRBJ2-1; D is possibly TRBD2 (5 bases). The CDR3 is 14 residues long. Trimming left V 2 bases short and J 2 bases short, with 7 bases between. Here the CDR3 reads CASSLTSPYNEQFF. The CDR3 bases are TGTGCCAGCAGTTTAACTAGTCCCTACAATGAGCAGTTCTTC.

This sequence joins TRBV3-1 and TRBJ2-4, with D uncertain. The tail of the sequence fits TRBJ2-7 better, so the J call may be wrong. Germline CDR1 and CDR2: LGHDT and YNNKEL (reference sequence). This CDR3 contains 14 residues. The DNA of the CDR3 is TGTGCCAGCAGCCCGACTCGAAGCTCCTACGAGCAGTACTTC. Translated: CASSPTRSSYEQYF.

Ten or more counts support this clonotype. DNA of the CDR3: TGTGCCAGCAGCTTAGGACAGGGGGCTTTCACAGATACGCAGTATTTT. Its translation is CASSLGQGAFTDTQYF. The chain links TRBV7-2 to TRBJ2-3; 10 bases line up with TRBD1. Germline CDR1 and CDR2: SGHTA and FQGNSA. This CDR3 region has 16 residues. V was pared by 1 base and J by 2 bases, with 3 bases of the junction left unmatched.

The table lists this clonotype with many counts. The V gene is TRBV5-1, the J gene TRBJ2-5; 7 nucleotides align to TRBD1. V shed 4 bases, J shed 5 bases, and the junction held 8 bases outside the gene matches. In germline, CDR1 is SGHRS, CDR2 YFSETQ. The CDR3 is made up of 14 amino acids. In DNA, the CDR3 is TGCGCCAGCAGCGTACGACAGGGCGGCGAGACCCAGTACTTC. Translation: CASSVRQGGETQYF.

This clonotype was seen only a few times. CDR3 nucleotides: TGTGCCAGCAGTGAATTCGGTGGCCACACTGAAGCTTTCTTT. Translation: CASSEFGGHTEAFF. This chain connects TRBV25-1 to TRBJ1-1; D ambiguous. Trimming took 1 base from V and 3 from J, leaving 9 bases between them. Germline lookup yields CDR1 MGHDK and CDR2 SYGVNS. CDR3 length: 14 residues.

The V call is TRBV24-1, the J call TRBJ2-3; 12 nucleotides align to TRBD2. Germline V CDR1 and CDR2: KGHDR, SFDVKD. The junction had 8 bases not matched to a gene; V was cut back by 3 bases and J by 2 bases. This CDR3 is built from 18 residues. For the CDR3, the DNA is TGTGCCACCAGTGATGGCCGACTAGCGGGAGTAACCACAGATACGCAGTATTTT. Translating gives CATSDGRLAGVTTDTQYF.

This clonotype was recorded at least ten times. The genes are TRBV27 and TRBJ1-2; TRBD1 is a possible D gene (5 bases). Trimming pared 6 bases from V and 3 bases from J, leaving 17 bases between. Germline CDR1 is MNHEY and CDR2 is SMNVEV (reference sequence). The length of the CDR3 is 15 residues. The CDR3 sequence is CASSLLFGTDYGYTF. As DNA, the CDR3 is TGTGCCAGCAGCCTCCTTTTTGGGACGGACTATGGCTACACCTTC.

The chain combines TRBV11-3 with TRBJ2-7; D may be TRBD1 (6 bases). The CDR3 covers 16 residues. Germline CDR1 SGHNT, CDR2 YENEEA. V was clipped by 5 bases and J by 2 bases, with 19 bases between them. In nucleotides, the CDR3 is TGTGCCAGCAGCCCCCTTAAAGTACAGGGTCCCTACGAGCAGTACTTC. It translates to CASSPLKVQGPYEQYF. Full variable domain (outside the CDR3, taken from reference TRBV11-3 and TRBJ2-7): EAGVVQSPRYKIIEKKQPVAFWCNPISGHNTLYWYLQNLGQGPELLIRYENEEAVDDSQLPKDRFSAERLKGVDSTLKIQPAELGDSAVYLCASSPLKVQGPYEQYFGPGTRLTVT.

This chain uses TRBV30 with TRBJ1-2, with unresolved D. Trimming cost V 4 bases and J 4 bases, with 7 bases left between them. The CDR3 loop spans 11 amino acids. CDR1 and CDR2 (germline): GTSNPN, SVGIG (reference sequence). CDR3: CAWTGSYGYTF. The CDR3 DNA follows: TGTGCCTGGACAGGATCCTATGGCTACACCTTC.